This entry lists 22 T cell receptor beta chains sequenced from one sample in a study of lymphopenia after photon versus proton radiotherapy. TCRdb's copy holds only in-frame clones and misses some; the assay was immunoSEQ multiplex PCR. This table has 40,000 to 55,000 clones, 92% appearing once. This material consisted of peripheral blood, taken from a patient treated with photon-based radiotherapy. The receptors originated from a middle-aged woman with cholangiocarcinoma.

This chain links TRBV9 with TRBJ2-7; no clear D. CDR1 and CDR2 from the germline V gene are SGDLS and YYNGEE. The CDR3 is 13 amino acids. Trimming shortened V by 4 bases and J by 10 bases, and 18 bases separated the two germline ends. In DNA form, the CDR3 reads TGTGCCAGCAGCCCAGATCCAACCGGGCGTCAGTACTTC. It encodes CASSPDPTGRQYF. The full variable domain, with the rest looked up from reference TRBV9 and TRBJ2-7, is DSGVTQTPKHLITATGQRVTLRCSPRSGDLSVYWYQQSLDQGLQFLIQYYNGEERAKGNILERFSAQQFPDLHSELNLSSLELGDSALYFCASSPDPTGRQYFGPGTRLTVT.

The chain employs TRBV6-1 and TRBJ1-1; weak D call: TRBD1 (5 bases). Per the germline V gene, CDR1 is MNHNS and CDR2 is SASEGT. CDR3 length: 12 amino acids. Trimming cost V 8 bases and J 3 bases, with 10 bases left between them. The DNA of the CDR3 is TGTGCCAGCGCTCGGGGGGACACTGAAGCTTTCTTT. It encodes CASARGDTEAFF.

This clone is a singleton in its sample. The V gene is TRBV30, the J gene TRBJ2-1; the match to TRBD2 covers 10 bases. J gave up 4 bases and V 1 base, and 1 base lay outside the gene matches. This CDR3 has 14 amino acids. Germline V gene sequence: CDR1 GTSNPN, CDR2 SVGIG (reference sequence). The CDR3 protein is CAWSGTSGYNEQFF. The CDR3 nucleotides are TGTGCCTGGAGTGGGACTAGCGGTTACAATGAGCAGTTCTTC.

This chain joins TRBV5-4 and TRBJ2-7; D possibly corresponds to TRBD2 (5 bases). This CDR3 comprises 14 residues. V shed 3 bases and J shed 2 bases, with 12 bases lying between them. Per germline, CDR1 SGHNT and CDR2 YYREEE (reference sequence). The DNA for the CDR3 is TGTGCCAGCAGCTCCCCCGGGAAGCCCTACGAGCAGTACTTC. Translated, it gives CASSSPGKPYEQYF. Variable domain in full (rest from reference TRBV5-4 and TRBJ2-7): ETGVTQSPTHLIKTRGQQVTLRCSSQSGHNTVSWYQQALGQGPQFIFQYYREEENGRGNFPPRFSGLQFPNYSSELNVNALELDDSALYLCASSSPGKPYEQYFGPGTRLTVT.

The chain couples TRBV4-2 to TRBJ2-1; 11 nucleotides match TRBD2. CDR1 is LGHNA and CDR2 is YNFKEQ in the germline V gene. The length of the CDR3 is 15 residues. Trimming took 1 base from V and 7 from J; bases not matched to a gene: 3. The CDR3 region has the DNA TGTGCCAGCAGCCAAGTCACTAGCGGGAGAAATGAGCAGTTCTTC. This sequence encodes CASSQVTSGRNEQFF.

V is TRBV7-2 and J is TRBJ2-7; D gene unclear. V lost 2 bases and J lost 7, with 9 bases in between. Germline V lookup: CDR1 SGHTA, CDR2 FQGNSA. This CDR3 comprises 12 residues. CDR3 loop: CASSLYRREQYF. DNA of the CDR3: TGTGCCAGCAGCTTATACCGGCGGGAGCAGTACTTC.

This chain joins TRBV9 and TRBJ1-2, with 8 nucleotides matching TRBD1. The J segment lost 1 base and the V segment lost 3 bases, leaving 5 bases of the junction unmatched. In germline, CDR1 is SGDLS, CDR2 YYNGEE. The CDR3 loop spans 15 amino acids. The CDR3 nucleotides read TGTGCCAGCAGCGCCAGGGGGCGGGTTAACTATGGCTACACCTTC. Translation: CASSARGRVNYGYTF.

This clone was recorded only once. This rearrangement joins TRBV7-3 to TRBJ1-3; maybe TRBD1 (5 bases). The CDR3 sequence is 14 residues long. Germline CDR1 is SGHTA and CDR2 is FQGTGA. V shed 2 bases and J shed 2 bases, with 7 bases lying between them. Here the CDR3 DNA reads TGTGCCAGCAGCTTAGGACACCCTGGAAACACCATATATTTT. Amino acids: CASSLGHPGNTIYF. Variable domain in full (rest from reference TRBV7-3 and TRBJ1-3): GAGVSQTPSNKVTEKGKYVELRCDPISGHTALYWYRQSLGQGPEFLIYFQGTGAADDSGLPNDRFFAVRPEGSVSTLKIQRTERGDSAVYLCASSLGHPGNTIYFGEGSWLTVV.

This rearrangement joins TRBV7-9 to TRBJ2-2; D is ambiguous. Germline V CDR1 and CDR2: SEHNR, FQNEAQ (reference sequence). The CDR3 loop spans 12 amino acids. V lost 7 bases, J lost 3 bases, and 6 bases lay in between. The CDR3 bases are TGTGCCAGCATCCCCGACACCGGGGAGCTGTTTTTT. Amino acid sequence: CASIPDTGELFF.

The chain has TRBV18 and TRBJ1-4, with D hard to call. Germline CDR1 and CDR2: KGHSH and LQKENI. This CDR3 region has 18 residues. V was cut by 3 bases and J by 0 bases, with 17 bases left in between. The CDR3 bases are TGTGCCAGCTCACCCCTCGGGATGAGACACACAACTAATGAAAAACTGTTTTTT. It specifies CASSPLGMRHTTNEKLFF.

The chain recombines TRBV5-1 with TRBJ1-3; D is ambiguous. Trimming removed 4 bases at V and 0 bases at J, with 11 bases between. From germline, CDR1 is SGHRS and CDR2 YFSETQ. The CDR3 is 15 residues long. CDR3 nucleotides: TGCGCCAGCAGCACAGCCACAGCCTCTGGAAACACCATATATTTT. Translating it yields CASSTATASGNTIYF.

This rearrangement joins TRBV7-6 to TRBJ2-3, with 10 bases identical to TRBD2. Germline trimming cut 0 bases from V and 6 bases from J; bases unmatched to any gene: 3. Germline loops: CDR1 SGHVS, CDR2 FNYEAQ. The CDR3 covers 15 residues. In DNA, the CDR3 is TGTGCCAGCAGCTTAGCGGGGACTAGCGCGGATACGCAGTATTTT. It specifies CASSLAGTSADTQYF.

The chain carries TRBV9 and TRBJ2-1, with TRBD2 matching 9 bases. Germline V gene data show CDR1 as SGDLS and CDR2 as YYNGEE. The trim removed 4 bases at V and 9 bases at J, leaving 11 bases unmatched. The CDR3 loop spans 15 amino acids. The CDR3 is CASSPRIAGDVEQFF. In DNA, the CDR3 is TGTGCCAGCAGCCCCCGGATAGCGGGAGACGTTGAGCAGTTCTTC.

V is TRBV30 and J is TRBJ1-3; D gene uncertain. V gave up 0 bases and J gave up 1 base, with 7 bases separating them. Germline assignment: CDR1 GTSNPN and CDR2 SVGIG (reference sequence). This CDR3 region has 14 residues. CDR3 loop: CAWSVRGSGNTIYF. DNA of the CDR3: TGTGCCTGGAGTGTACGAGGGTCTGGAAACACCATATATTTT.

J is TRBJ2-5 and V is TRBV4-3; 10 bases line up with TRBD2. Germline values: CDR1 LGHNA, CDR2 YSLEER. Unmatched junction bases numbered 16, after V lost 4 bases and J lost 5 bases. This CDR3 contains 18 residues. The chain's CDR3 is CASSLARRGSGRAETQYF. DNA for the CDR3: TGCGCCAGCAGCCTCGCCCGGAGAGGGAGCGGGAGGGCGGAGACCCAGTACTTC.

This clone was counted once. J is TRBJ1-1 and V is TRBV19; TRBD1 might be the D (5 bases). The germline gives CDR1 LNHDA, CDR2 SQIVND (reference sequence). Trimming took 3 bases from V and 4 from J, leaving 24 bases between them. The CDR3 consists of 18 residues. The CDR3 DNA reads as TGTGCCAGTAGTATGGCCCTGGTGGGGCAGGTCGTGGGCACTGAAGCTTTCTTT. It encodes CASSMALVGQVVGTEAFF.

The chain employs TRBV19 and TRBJ2-7, with TRBD1 as a possible D gene (5 bases). Trimming removed 5 bases at V and 1 base at J, with 21 bases between. Germline V gene sequence: CDR1 LNHDA, CDR2 SQIVND (reference sequence). The CDR3 has 17 amino acids. The CDR3 coding sequence is TGTGCCAGTAGTCTGGAAGGGGCTTCCCTTTTTTCCTACGAGCAGTACTTC. Translated, it gives CASSLEGASLFSYEQYF.

The gene calls are TRBV5-1 and TRBJ1-2; D remains unclear. Deletions cut 0 bases from V and 3 bases from J, with 12 bases between. Germline CDR1 is SGHRS and CDR2 is YFSETQ. The CDR3 has 15 amino acids. CDR3: CASSLEGRPHYGYTF. CDR3 bases: TGCGCCAGCAGCTTGGAAGGACGCCCCCACTATGGCTACACCTTC.

V usage is TRBV11-2 and J usage is TRBJ2-7; D uncertain. Trimming removed 1 base at V and 0 bases at J, with 13 bases between. CDR3 length: 16 residues. Looked up from germline, CDR1 is SGHAT and CDR2 is FQNNGV. CDR3 sequence (DNA): TGTGCCAGCAGCTTAGGTCAGCGTTGGAGCTCCTACGAGCAGTACTTC. Amino acids: CASSLGQRWSSYEQYF.

J is TRBJ2-7 and V is TRBV14, with D tentatively TRBD1 (6 bases). The germline V gene has CDR1 SGHDN and CDR2 FVKESK. V was shortened by 3 bases and J by 4 bases, with 16 bases between the two germline ends. CDR3 length: 15 amino acids. DNA of the CDR3: TGTGCCAGCAGCCAGATGCCGGGACACTTGTACGAGCAGTACTTC. Translation: CASSQMPGHLYEQYF.

CDR3 sequence reads: CASSRETGGRTGELFF. Written as DNA, the CDR3 is TGTGCCAGCAGTAGGGAGACAGGGGGCCGTACCGGGGAGCTGTTTTTT. This chain uses TRBV27 with TRBJ2-2; 10 bases are a match to TRBD1. The CDR3 runs to 16 residues. V trimming: 5 bases; J trimming: 5 bases; junction bases outside the gene matches: 8. CDR1 is MNHEY and CDR2 is SMNVEV in the germline V gene (reference sequence).

The CDR3 region is CASSASPRYNEQFF. The DNA for the CDR3 is TGTGCCAGCAGTGCCTCTCCCAGGTACAATGAGCAGTTCTTC. V and J are TRBV6-1 and TRBJ2-1; unclear D gene. The germline V gene has CDR1 MNHNS and CDR2 SASEGT. The CDR3 length is 14 residues. V was shortened by 4 bases and J by 4 bases, with 11 bases between the two germline ends.